Listed below are T cell receptor beta chains from one sample, sequenced in a study of cytomegalovirus exposure and HLA in healthy donors. TCRdb's copy holds only in-frame clones and misses some; the assay was immunoSEQ multiplex PCR. This table holds roughly 50,000 clones, about 81% found once. Sequences were obtained from PBMCs. The receptors derive from a man aged 25 to 40 in good health and CMV-seropositive. CDR3s include the opening cysteine and the closing phenylalanine or tryptophan. The D gene is left open where the match is weak. Not every row has a clone size; where given, it reads once, few, many or a size class.

>TRBJ2-1|-|TRBV5-1|TRBD1
CASSPRGGVLSYNEQFF
TGCGCCAGCAGCCCCAGAGGGGGCGTATTGTCCTACAATGAGCAGTTCTTC
>TRBJ1-1|few|TRBV5-5|TRBD1
CASTTGTGEGTEAFF
TGTGCCAGCACCACCGGGACAGGGGAGGGCACTGAAGCTTTCTTT
>TRBJ2-2|-|TRBV5-3|TRBD1
CARSLAQGQRSRSGELFF
TGTGCCAGAAGCTTGGCCCAGGGACAGCGGTCGAGGTCCGGGGAGCTGTTTTTT
>TRBJ1-2|-|TRBV7-2|-
CASSLAPTGSVRYGYTF
TGTGCCAGCAGCTTAGCTCCCACCGGGTCAGTTCGTTATGGCTACACCTTC
>TRBJ2-3|-|TRBV5-1|-
CASSRGQRADTQYF
TGCGCCAGCAGCCGGGGACAGCGGGCAGATACGCAGTATTTT
>TRBJ1-4|-|TRBV5-1|TRBD1
CASSSGQVGEKLFF
TGCGCCAGCAGCTCAGGACAGGTTGGAGAAAAACTGTTTTTT
>TRBJ1-1|few|TRBV4-3|TRBD1
CASSQDTTGGGTEAFF
TGCGCCAGCAGCCAAGATACTACAGGGGGCGGCACTGAAGCTTTCTTT
>TRBJ1-6|-|TRBV14|TRBD1
CASSLTGASPLHF
TGTGCCAGCAGCCTGACAGGGGCTTCACCCCTCCACTTT
>TRBJ1-1|-|TRBV13|-
CASSLVTEAFF
TGTGCCAGCAGCTTAGTAACTGAAGCTTTCTTT
>TRBJ1-5|-|TRBV27|-
CASSLSGARKRNQPQHF
TGTGCCAGCAGTTTATCTGGTGCCAGGAAAAGGAATCAGCCCCAGCATTTT
>TRBJ2-3|-|TRBV13|-
CASSSLKGDATDTQYF
TGTGCCAGCAGCTCCCTGAAAGGGGATGCAACAGATACGCAGTATTTT
>TRBJ2-5|-|TRBV18|-
CASSPAPETQETQYF
TGTGCCAGCTCACCAGCCCCAGAAACACAAGAGACCCAGTACTTC
>TRBJ1-4|-|TRBV7-8|-
CASSLGAGEGEKLFF
TGTGCCAGCAGCTTAGGGGCAGGGGAAGGGGAAAAACTGTTTTTT
>TRBJ2-1|-|TRBV4-3|TRBD1
CASTPGQDNEQFF
TGCGCCAGCACCCCGGGACAGGACAATGAGCAGTTCTTC
>TRBJ2-5|-|TRBV2|TRBD2
CASSALAGGETQYF
TGTGCCAGCAGTGCCTTAGCGGGAGGGGAGACCCAGTACTTC
>TRBJ2-7|-|TRBV6-5|-
CASSTGLYEQYF
TGTGCCAGCAGTACAGGGCTCTACGAGCAGTACTTC
>TRBJ1-1|-|TRBV11-2|-
CASSPWRGDTEAFF
TGCGCCAGCAGCCCCTGGAGGGGAGACACTGAAGCTTTCTTT
>TRBJ2-1|once|TRBV7-2|-
CASSLGTALSSYNEQFF
TGTGCCAGCAGCTTAGGGACAGCTTTGAGCTCCTACAATGAGCAGTTCTTC
>TRBJ1-2|-|TRBV5-1|-
CASSLGSPQNYGYTF
TGCGCCAGCAGCTTGGGCTCCCCCCAGAACTATGGCTACACCTTC
>TRBJ1-2|-|TRBV6-4|-
CASPQGSNYGYTF
TGTGCTTCACCTCAGGGATCTAACTATGGCTACACCTTC
>TRBJ2-5|-|TRBV7-2|-
CASTLSWGATQETQYF
TGTGCCAGCACCCTAAGCTGGGGAGCAACTCAAGAGACCCAGTACTTC
>TRBJ1-3|once|TRBV18|-
CASSPQQQNTIYF
TGTGCCAGCTCACCCCAACAACAAAACACCATATATTTT
>TRBJ1-3|-|TRBV5-8|-
CASSLNGGIGNTIYF
TGTGCCAGCAGCTTGAACGGGGGAATTGGAAACACCATATATTTT
>TRBJ2-3|-|TRBV4-3|TRBD2
CASSQVTPRAGGATQYF
TGCGCCAGCAGCCAAGTAACACCCAGAGCGGGGGGGGCCACGCAGTATTTT
>TRBJ1-3|-|TRBV6-5|-
CASSRTASSGNTIYF
TGTGCCAGCAGCCGGACAGCGAGCTCTGGAAACACCATATATTTT
>TRBJ1-5|-|TRBV19|TRBD1
CASSRGTGGTFSNQPQHF
TGTGCCAGTAGTAGGGGGACAGGGGGCACGTTTAGCAATCAGCCCCAGCATTTT
>TRBJ2-7|-|TRBV6-1|TRBD1
CASSVGQGLFYEQYF
TGTGCCAGCAGTGTAGGACAGGGCCTTTTCTACGAGCAGTACTTC
>TRBJ1-1|-|TRBV27|-
CASRSVRAITEAFF
TGTGCCAGCAGAAGCGTCAGGGCGATCACTGAAGCTTTCTTT
>TRBJ1-5|-|TRBV15|-
CATSRSTQPQHF
TGTGCCACCAGCAGGTCTACCCAGCCCCAGCATTTT
>TRBJ2-5|-|TRBV5-1|-
CASREVVVTQETQYF
TGCGCCAGCAGGGAGGTCGTGGTGACCCAAGAGACCCAGTACTTC
>TRBJ1-5|-|TRBV7-8|-
CASSPVGGASNQPQHF
TGTGCCAGCAGCCCGGTGGGTGGGGCTAGCAATCAGCCCCAGCATTTT
>TRBJ1-1|once|TRBV5-1|TRBD1
CASSLRTGRTEAFF
TGCGCCAGCAGCTTAAGGACAGGGCGGACTGAAGCTTTCTTT
>TRBJ2-1|once|TRBV4-3|-
CASSQDWKDYRQGEQFF
TGCGCCAGCAGCCAAGATTGGAAGGACTACCGGCAGGGTGAGCAGTTCTTC
>TRBJ1-1|-|TRBV6-5|TRBD1
CASSYDRVRTEAFF
TGTGCCAGCAGTTACGACAGGGTAAGGACTGAAGCTTTCTTT
>TRBJ1-4|-|TRBV7-9|TRBD1
CASSFWTGGWEKLFF
TGTGCCAGCAGCTTTTGGACAGGGGGGTGGGAAAAACTGTTTTTT
>TRBJ1-2|-|TRBV5-6|-
CASSLNVGGAGPGYGYTF
TGTGCCAGCAGCTTGAACGTCGGGGGGGCAGGGCCAGGCTATGGCTACACCTTC
>TRBJ2-2|-|TRBV9|TRBD2
CASNFNGGSGELFF
TGTGCCAGCAATTTTAACGGGGGGAGCGGGGAGCTGTTTTTT
>TRBJ1-3|few|TRBV7-9|-
CASSPTQGPGNTIYF
TGTGCCAGCAGCCCAACTCAGGGGCCTGGAAACACCATATATTTT
>TRBJ1-5|-|TRBV19|-
CASSPRTLPQHF
TGTGCCAGTAGTCCGAGGACTCTGCCCCAGCATTTT
>TRBJ1-2|once|TRBV11-2|-
CASSLPLCGYTF
TGTGCCAGCAGCTTACCCCTTTGTGGCTACACCTTC
>TRBJ1-6|-|TRBV23-1|TRBD1
CASSQSFPGTGNSPLHF
TGCGCCAGCAGTCAATCGTTCCCCGGGACAGGGAACTCACCCCTCCACTTT
>TRBJ1-6|-|TRBV19|-
CASSPSGLSYNSPLHF
TGTGCCAGCTCCCCCTCCGGACTCTCCTATAATTCACCCCTCCACTTT
>TRBJ2-7|-|TRBV2|TRBD2
CASSETSGGGTYEQYF
TGTGCCAGCAGTGAAACTAGCGGGGGGGGAACCTACGAGCAGTACTTC
>TRBJ2-7|-|TRBV27|TRBD1
CASSITGTGTYEQYF
TGTGCCAGCAGTATCACCGGGACAGGGACCTACGAGCAGTACTTC
>TRBJ2-1|-|TRBV7-9|TRBD2
CASSILAGAYNEQFF
TGTGCCAGCAGCATACTAGCGGGGGCCTACAATGAGCAGTTCTTC
>TRBJ2-1|-|TRBV4-3|TRBD1
CASSQGTGVNEQFF
TGCGCCAGCAGCCAAGGGACAGGGGTAAATGAGCAGTTCTTC
>TRBJ2-7|-|TRBV5-6|TRBD1
CASSLVGTGYEQYF
TGTGCCAGCAGCTTGGTGGGGACAGGGTACGAGCAGTACTTC
>TRBJ1-1|-|TRBV7-9|-
CASSKLTNTEAFF
TGTGCCAGCAGCAAACTCACGAACACTGAAGCTTTCTTT